This entry lists 2 T cell receptor beta chains sequenced from one sample in a study of CXCR3-negative and CXCR3-positive naive CD8 T cells. The TRB libraries of cDNA were built by UMI-labeled 5' RACE. TCRdb reanalyzed the 5' RACE reads and collapses them to one entry per CDR3 protein, without DNA. Listed are roughly 24,000 distinct CDR3 sequences; 2.8% falls within the top ten. The sequenced sample consisted of naive CXCR3- CD8+ T cells from blood. Indicated subset: CD45RO-CCR7+CD27+CD95- naive CD8+ T cells lacking CXCR3 (TNR3-). The receptors were sampled from a human donor in good health. Some clones in this sample may be carry-over from other donors' samples.

V gene TRBV4-3 combines with J gene TRBJ1-3; TCRdb returns TRBD1, unconfirmable since there is no DNA. Germline V gene data show CDR1 as LGHNA and CDR2 as YSLEER. This CDR3 comprises 15 residues. CDR3 region: CASSPGTGAGNTIYF.

The chain recombines TRBV6-6 with TRBJ2-7; the D call from TCRdb, TRBD2, cannot be confirmed without DNA. The germline CDR1 and CDR2 sequences are MNHNY and SVGAGI (reference sequence). This CDR3 has 13 amino acids. The chain's CDR3 is CASSYLGSGEQYF.